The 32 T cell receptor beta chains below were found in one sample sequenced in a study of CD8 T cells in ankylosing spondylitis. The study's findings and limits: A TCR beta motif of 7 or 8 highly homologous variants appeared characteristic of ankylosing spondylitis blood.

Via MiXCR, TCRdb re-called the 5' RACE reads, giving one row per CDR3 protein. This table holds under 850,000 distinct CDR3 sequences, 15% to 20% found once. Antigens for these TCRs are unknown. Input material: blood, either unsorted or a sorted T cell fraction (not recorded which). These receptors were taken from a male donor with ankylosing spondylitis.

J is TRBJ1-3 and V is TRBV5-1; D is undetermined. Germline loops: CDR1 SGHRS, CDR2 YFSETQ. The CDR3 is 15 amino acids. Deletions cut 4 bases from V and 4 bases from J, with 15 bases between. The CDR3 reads CASSPQPSDGNTIYF. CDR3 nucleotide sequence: TGCGCCAGCAGCCCTCAGCCGAGCGACGGAAACACCATATATTTT.

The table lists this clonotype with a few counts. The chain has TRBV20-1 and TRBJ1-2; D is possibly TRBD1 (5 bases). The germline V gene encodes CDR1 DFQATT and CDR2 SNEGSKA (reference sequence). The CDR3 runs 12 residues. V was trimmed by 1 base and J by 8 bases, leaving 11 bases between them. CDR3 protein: CSARVPGEGYTF. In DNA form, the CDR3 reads TGCAGTGCTAGAGTCCCGGGGGAAGGCTACACCTTC.

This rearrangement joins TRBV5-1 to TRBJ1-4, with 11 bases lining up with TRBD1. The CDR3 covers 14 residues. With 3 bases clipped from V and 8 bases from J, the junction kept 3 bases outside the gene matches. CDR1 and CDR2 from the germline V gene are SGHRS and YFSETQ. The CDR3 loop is CASSWTGGKEKLFF. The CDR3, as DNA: TGCGCCAGCAGCTGGACAGGGGGCAAGGAAAAACTGTTTTTT.

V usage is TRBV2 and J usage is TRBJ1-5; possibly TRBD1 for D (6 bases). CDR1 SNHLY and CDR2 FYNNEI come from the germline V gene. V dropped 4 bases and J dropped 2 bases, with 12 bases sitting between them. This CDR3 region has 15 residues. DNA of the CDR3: TGTGCCAGCAGTGCCACAGGGTTGGGCAATCAGCCCCAGCATTTT. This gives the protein CASSATGLGNQPQHF.

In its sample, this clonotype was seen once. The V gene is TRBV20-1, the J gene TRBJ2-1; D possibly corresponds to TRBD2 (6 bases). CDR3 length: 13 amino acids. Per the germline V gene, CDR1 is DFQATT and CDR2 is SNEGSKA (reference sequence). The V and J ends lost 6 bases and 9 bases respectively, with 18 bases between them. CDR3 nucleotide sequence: TGCAGTGCCCCTCGTTCGGGAGTCGGTGAGCAGTTCTTC. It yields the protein CSAPRSGVGEQFF.

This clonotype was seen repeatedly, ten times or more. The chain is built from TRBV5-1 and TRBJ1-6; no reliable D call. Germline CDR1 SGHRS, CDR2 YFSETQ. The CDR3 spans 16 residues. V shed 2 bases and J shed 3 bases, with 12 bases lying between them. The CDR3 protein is CASSLTGSRYNSPLHF. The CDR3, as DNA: TGCGCCAGCAGCTTAACGGGCAGCCGCTATAATTCACCCCTCCACTTT. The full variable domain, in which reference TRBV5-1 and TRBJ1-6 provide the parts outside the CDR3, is KAGVTQTPRYLIKTRGQQVTLSCSPISGHRSVSWYQQTPGQGLQFLFEYFSETQRNKGNFPGRFSGRQFSNSRSEMNVSTLELGDSALYLCASSLTGSRYNSPLHFGNGTRLTVT.

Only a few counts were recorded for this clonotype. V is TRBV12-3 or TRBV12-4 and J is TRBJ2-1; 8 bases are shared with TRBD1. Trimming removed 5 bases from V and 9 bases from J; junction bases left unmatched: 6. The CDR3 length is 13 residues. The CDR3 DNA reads TGTGCCAGCAGTACGGACAGGGACACTGAGCAGTTCTTC. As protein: CASSTDRDTEQFF.

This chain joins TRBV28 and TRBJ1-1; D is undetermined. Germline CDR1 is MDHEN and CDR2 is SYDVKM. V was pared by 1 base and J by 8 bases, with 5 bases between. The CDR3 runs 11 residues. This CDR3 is CASSLFREAFF. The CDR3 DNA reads TGTGCCAGCAGTTTATTCAGAGAAGCTTTCTTT.

CDR3 amino acids: CSASDPNEKLFF. The DNA for the CDR3 is TGCAGTGCTTCGGATCCCAATGAAAAACTGTTTTTT. This rearrangement joins TRBV20-1 to TRBJ1-4; D ambiguous. This CDR3 is 12 amino acids long. Germline V lookup: CDR1 DFQATT, CDR2 SNEGSKA (reference sequence). V lost 5 bases and J 5 bases, leaving 9 bases between the germline ends.

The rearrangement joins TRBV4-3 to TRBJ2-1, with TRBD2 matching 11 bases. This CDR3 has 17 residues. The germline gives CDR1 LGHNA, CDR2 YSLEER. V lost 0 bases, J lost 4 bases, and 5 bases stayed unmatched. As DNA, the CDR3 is TGCGCCAGCAGCCAAGATTTCGGGACTAGCGGATACAATGAGCAGTTCTTC. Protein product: CASSQDFGTSGYNEQFF.

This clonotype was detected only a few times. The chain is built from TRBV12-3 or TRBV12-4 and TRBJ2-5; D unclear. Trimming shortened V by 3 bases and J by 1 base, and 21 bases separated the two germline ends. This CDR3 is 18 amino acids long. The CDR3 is CASSFRSGPGESQETQYF. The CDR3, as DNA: TGTGCCAGCAGTTTCAGGTCTGGGCCTGGGGAAAGCCAAGAGACCCAGTACTTC.

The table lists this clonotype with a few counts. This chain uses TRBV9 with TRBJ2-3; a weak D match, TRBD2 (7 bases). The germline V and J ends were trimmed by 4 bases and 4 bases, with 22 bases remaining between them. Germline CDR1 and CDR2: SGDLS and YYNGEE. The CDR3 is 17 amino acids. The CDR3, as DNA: TGTGCCAGCAGCTCCACCCGGTTCGGGGGGCAGGCAGATACGCAGTATTTT. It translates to CASSSTRFGGQADTQYF. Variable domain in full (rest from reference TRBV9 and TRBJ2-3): DSGVTQTPKHLITATGQRVTLRCSPRSGDLSVYWYQQSLDQGLQFLIQYYNGEERAKGNILERFSAQQFPDLHSELNLSSLELGDSALYFCASSSTRFGGQADTQYFGPGTRLTVL.

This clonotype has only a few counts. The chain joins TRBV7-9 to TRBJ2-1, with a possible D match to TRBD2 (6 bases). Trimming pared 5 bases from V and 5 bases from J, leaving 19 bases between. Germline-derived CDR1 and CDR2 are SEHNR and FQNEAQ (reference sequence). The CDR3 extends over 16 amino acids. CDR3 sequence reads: CASSRDSMGKNNEQFF. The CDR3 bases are TGTGCCAGCAGCCGGGACTCCATGGGTAAAAACAATGAGCAGTTCTTC.

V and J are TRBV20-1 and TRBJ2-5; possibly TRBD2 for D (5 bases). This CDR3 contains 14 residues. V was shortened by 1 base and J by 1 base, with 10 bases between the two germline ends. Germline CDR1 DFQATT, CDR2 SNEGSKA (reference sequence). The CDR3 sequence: CSARAMGVQETQYF. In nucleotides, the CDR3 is TGCAGTGCTAGAGCCATGGGAGTCCAAGAGACCCAGTACTTC.

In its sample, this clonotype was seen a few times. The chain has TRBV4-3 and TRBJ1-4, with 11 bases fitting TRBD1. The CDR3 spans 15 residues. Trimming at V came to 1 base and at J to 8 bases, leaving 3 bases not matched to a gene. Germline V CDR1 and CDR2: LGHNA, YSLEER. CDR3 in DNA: TGCGCCAGCAGCCAAGGGACAGGGGGCTTCGAAAAACTGTTTTTT. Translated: CASSQGTGGFEKLFF.

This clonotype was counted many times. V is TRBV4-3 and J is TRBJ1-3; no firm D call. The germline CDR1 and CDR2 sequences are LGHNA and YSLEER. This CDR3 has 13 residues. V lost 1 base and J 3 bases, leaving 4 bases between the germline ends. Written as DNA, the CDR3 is TGCGCCAGCAGCCAAGGAGATGGAAACACCATATATTTT. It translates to CASSQGDGNTIYF.

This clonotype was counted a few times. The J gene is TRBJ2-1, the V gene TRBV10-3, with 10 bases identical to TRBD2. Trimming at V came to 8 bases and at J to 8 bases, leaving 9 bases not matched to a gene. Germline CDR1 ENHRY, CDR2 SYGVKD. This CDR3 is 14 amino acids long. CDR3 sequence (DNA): TGTGCCATCGGATCCGGGACTAGCGACCATGAGCAGTTCTTC. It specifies CAIGSGTSDHEQFF.

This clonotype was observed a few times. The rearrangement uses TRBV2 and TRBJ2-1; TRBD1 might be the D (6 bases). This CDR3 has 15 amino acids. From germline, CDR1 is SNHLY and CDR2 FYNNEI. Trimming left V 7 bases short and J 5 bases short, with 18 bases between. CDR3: CASNQSGERDNEQFF. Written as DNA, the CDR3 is TGTGCCAGCAACCAATCAGGGGAGAGGGACAATGAGCAGTTCTTC.

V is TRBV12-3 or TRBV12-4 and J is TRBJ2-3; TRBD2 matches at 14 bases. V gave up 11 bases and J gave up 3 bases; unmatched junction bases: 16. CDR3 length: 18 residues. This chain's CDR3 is CALSPGLAGVRGTDTQYF. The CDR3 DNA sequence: TGTGCCCTCAGTCCGGGACTAGCGGGAGTAAGAGGGACAGATACGCAGTATTTT.

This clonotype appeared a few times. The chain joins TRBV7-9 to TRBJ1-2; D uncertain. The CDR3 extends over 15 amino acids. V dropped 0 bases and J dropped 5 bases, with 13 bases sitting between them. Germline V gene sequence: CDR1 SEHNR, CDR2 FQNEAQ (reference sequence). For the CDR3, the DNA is TGTGCCAGCAGCTTAGCTCTTGCAGGAGTATATGGCTACACCTTC. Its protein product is CASSLALAGVYGYTF. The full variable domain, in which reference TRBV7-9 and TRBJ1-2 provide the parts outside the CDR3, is DTGVSQNPRHKITKRGQNVTFRCDPISEHNRLYWYRQTLGQGPEFLTYFQNEAQLEKSRLLSDRFSAERPKGSFSTLEIQRTEQGDSAMYLCASSLALAGVYGYTFGSGTRLTVV.

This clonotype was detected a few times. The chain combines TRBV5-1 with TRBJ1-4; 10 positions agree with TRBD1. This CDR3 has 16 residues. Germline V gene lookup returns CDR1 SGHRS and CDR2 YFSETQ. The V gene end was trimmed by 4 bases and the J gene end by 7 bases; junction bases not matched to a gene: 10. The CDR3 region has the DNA TGCGCCAGCAGCGGAACGTCGACAGGGGGCCTTGAAAAACTGTTTTTT. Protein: CASSGTSTGGLEKLFF.

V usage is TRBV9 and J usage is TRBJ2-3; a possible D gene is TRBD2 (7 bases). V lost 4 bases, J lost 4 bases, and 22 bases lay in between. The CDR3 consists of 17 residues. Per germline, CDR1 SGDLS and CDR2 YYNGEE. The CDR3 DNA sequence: TGTGCCAGCAGCCCTGTAGGGGGGGGGCTGTTTTCAGATACGCAGTATTTT. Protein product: CASSPVGGGLFSDTQYF.

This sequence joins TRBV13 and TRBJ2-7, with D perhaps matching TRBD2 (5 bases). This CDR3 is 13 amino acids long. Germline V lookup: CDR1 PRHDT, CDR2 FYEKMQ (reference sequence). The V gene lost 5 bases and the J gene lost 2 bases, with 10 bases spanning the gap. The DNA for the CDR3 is TGTGCCAGCAGCCCCCGGGAAACCTACGAGCAGTACTTC. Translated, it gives CASSPRETYEQYF.

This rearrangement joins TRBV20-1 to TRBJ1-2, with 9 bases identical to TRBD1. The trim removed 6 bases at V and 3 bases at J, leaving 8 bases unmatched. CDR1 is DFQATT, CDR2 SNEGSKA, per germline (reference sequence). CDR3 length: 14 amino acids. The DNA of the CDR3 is TGCAGTGCCATACAGGGGGCTAGTGACTATGGCTACACCTTC. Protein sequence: CSAIQGASDYGYTF.

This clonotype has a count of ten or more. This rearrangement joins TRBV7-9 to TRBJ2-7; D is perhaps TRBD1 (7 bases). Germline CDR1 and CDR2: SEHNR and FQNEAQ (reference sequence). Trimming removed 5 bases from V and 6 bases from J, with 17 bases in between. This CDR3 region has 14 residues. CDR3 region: CASSPIGGGFEQYF. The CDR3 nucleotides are TGTGCCAGCAGCCCAATTGGAGGGGGCTTCGAGCAGTACTTC.

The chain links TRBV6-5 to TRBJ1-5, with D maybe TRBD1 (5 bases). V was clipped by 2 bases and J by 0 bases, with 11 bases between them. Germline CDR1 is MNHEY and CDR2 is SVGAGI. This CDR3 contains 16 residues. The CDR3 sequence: CASSYEGPISNQPQHF. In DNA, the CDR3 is TGTGCCAGCAGTTACGAGGGACCCATTAGCAATCAGCCCCAGCATTTT.

The CDR3 reads CSAREDSFRNEQFF. CDR3 in DNA: TGCAGTGCTAGAGAAGACAGCTTCAGGAATGAGCAGTTCTTC. The chain joins TRBV20-1 to TRBJ2-1; D possibly corresponds to TRBD1 (5 bases). The V end lost 0 bases, the J end lost 7 bases, and 13 bases lay between the germline ends. From germline, CDR1 is DFQATT and CDR2 SNEGSKA (reference sequence). This CDR3 is 14 amino acids long.

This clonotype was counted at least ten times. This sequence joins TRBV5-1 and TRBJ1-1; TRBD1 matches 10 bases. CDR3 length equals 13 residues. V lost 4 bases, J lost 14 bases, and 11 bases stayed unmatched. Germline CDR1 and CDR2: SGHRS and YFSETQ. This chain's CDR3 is CASSEPGQGPLFF. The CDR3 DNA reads TGCGCCAGCAGCGAGCCGGGACAGGGGCCTCTATTCTTT. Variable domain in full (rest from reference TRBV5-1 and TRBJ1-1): KAGVTQTPRYLIKTRGQQVTLSCSPISGHRSVSWYQQTPGQGLQFLFEYFSETQRNKGNFPGRFSGRQFSNSRSEMNVSTLELGDSALYLCASSEPGQGPLFFGQGTRLTVV.

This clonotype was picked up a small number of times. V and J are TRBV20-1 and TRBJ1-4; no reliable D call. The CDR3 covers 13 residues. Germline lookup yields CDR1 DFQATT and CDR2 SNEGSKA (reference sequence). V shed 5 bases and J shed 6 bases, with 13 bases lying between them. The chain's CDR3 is CSARPSWDEKLFF. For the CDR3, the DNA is TGCAGTGCTCGACCGTCGTGGGATGAAAAACTGTTTTTT.

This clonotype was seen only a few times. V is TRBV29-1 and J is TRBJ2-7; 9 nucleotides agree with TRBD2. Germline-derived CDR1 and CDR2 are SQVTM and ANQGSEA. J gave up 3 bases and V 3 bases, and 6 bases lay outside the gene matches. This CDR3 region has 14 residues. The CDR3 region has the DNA TGCAGCGTTGAGATAGCGGGAGAAGGCTACGAGCAGTACTTC. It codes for CSVEIAGEGYEQYF.

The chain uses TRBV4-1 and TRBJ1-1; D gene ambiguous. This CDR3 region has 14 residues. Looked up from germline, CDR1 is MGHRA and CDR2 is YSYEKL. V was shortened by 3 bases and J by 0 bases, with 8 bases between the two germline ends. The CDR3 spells CASSHPTVNTEAFF. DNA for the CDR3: TGCGCCAGCAGCCATCCGACGGTGAACACTGAAGCTTTCTTT.

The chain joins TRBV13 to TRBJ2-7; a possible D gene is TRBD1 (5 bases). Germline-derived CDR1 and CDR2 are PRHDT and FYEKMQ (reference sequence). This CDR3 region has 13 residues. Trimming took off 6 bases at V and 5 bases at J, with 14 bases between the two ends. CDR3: CASRSEGHNEQYF. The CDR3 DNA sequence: TGTGCCAGCAGGTCCGAAGGACATAACGAGCAGTACTTC.